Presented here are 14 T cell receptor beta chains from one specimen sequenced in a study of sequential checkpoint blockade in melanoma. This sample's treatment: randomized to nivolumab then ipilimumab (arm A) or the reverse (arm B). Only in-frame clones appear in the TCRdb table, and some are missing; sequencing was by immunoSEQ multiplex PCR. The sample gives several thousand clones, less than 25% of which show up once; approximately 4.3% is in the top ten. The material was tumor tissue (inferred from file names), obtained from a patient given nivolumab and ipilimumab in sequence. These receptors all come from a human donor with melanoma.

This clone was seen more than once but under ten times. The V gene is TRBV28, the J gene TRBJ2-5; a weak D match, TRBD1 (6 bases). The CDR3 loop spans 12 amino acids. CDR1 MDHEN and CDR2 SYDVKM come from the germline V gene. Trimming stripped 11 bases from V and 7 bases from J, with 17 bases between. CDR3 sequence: CAGGQTIGTQYF. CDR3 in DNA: TGTGCCGGAGGACAGACCATCGGGACCCAGTACTTC.

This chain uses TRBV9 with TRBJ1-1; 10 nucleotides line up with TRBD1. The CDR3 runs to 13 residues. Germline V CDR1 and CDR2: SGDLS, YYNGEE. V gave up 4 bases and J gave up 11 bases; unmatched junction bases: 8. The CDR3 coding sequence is TGTGCCAGCAGCTTAAGGACAGGGGGGCACGCTTTCTTT. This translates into CASSLRTGGHAFF.

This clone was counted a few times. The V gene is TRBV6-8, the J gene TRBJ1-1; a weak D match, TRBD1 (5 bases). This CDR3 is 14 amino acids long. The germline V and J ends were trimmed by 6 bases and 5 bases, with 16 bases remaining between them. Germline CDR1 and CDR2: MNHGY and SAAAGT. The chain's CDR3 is CASRVEGAGTEAFF. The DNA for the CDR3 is TGTGCCAGCAGGGTAGAAGGGGCTGGGACTGAAGCTTTCTTT.

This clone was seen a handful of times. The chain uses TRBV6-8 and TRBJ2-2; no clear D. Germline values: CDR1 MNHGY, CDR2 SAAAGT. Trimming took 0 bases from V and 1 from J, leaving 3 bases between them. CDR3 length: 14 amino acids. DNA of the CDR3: TGTGCCAGCAGTTACTCAGTGAACACCGGGGAGCTGTTTTTT. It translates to CASSYSVNTGELFF.

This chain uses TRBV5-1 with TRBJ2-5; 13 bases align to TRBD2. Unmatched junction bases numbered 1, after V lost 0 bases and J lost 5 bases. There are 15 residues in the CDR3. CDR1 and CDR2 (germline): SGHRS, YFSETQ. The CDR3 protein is CASSLGLAGGETQYF. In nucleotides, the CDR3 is TGCGCCAGCAGCTTGGGACTAGCGGGGGGTGAGACCCAGTACTTC.

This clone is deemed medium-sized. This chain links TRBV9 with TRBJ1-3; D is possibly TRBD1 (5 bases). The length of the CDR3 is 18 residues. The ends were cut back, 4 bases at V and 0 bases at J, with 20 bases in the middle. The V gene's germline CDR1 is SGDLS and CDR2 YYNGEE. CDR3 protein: CASSRLPSGGSSGNTIYF. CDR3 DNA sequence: TGTGCCAGCAGCCGTCTCCCCAGTGGGGGGAGCTCTGGAAACACCATATATTTT.

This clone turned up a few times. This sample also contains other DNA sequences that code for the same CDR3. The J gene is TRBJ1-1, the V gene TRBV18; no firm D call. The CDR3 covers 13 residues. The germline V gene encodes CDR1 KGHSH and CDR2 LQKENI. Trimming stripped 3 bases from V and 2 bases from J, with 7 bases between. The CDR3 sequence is CASSPNRNTEAFF. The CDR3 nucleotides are TGTGCCAGCTCACCCAACAGAAACACTGAAGCTTTCTTT.

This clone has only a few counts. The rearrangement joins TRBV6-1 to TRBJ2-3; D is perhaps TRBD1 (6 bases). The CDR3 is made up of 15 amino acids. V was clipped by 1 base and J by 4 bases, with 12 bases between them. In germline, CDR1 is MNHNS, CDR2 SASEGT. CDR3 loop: CASSEGAGDADTQYF. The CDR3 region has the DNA TGTGCCAGCAGTGAAGGGGCAGGGGATGCAGATACGCAGTATTTT.

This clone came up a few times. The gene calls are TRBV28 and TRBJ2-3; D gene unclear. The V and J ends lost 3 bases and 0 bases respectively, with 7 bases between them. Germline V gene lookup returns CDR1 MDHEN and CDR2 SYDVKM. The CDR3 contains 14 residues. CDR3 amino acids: CASSLDGSTDTQYF. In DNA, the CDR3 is TGTGCCAGCAGTTTGGACGGTAGCACAGATACGCAGTATTTT. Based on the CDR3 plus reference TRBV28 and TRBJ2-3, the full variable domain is DVKVTQSSRYLVKRTGEKVFLECVQDMDHENMFWYRQDPGLGLRLIYFSYDVKMKEKGDIPEGYSVSREKKERFSLILESASTNQTSMYLCASSLDGSTDTQYFGPGTRLTVL.

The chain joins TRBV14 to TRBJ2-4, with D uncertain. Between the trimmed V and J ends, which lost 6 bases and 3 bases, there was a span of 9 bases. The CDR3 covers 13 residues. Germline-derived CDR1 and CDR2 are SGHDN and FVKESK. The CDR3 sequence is CASSVGSKNIQYF. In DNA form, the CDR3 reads TGTGCCAGCAGTGTGGGAAGCAAAAACATTCAGTACTTC.

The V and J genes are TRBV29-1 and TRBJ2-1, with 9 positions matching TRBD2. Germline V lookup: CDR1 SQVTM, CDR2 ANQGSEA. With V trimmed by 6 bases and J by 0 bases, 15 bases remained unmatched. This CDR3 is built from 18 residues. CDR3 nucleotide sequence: TGCAGCGTCCAAGGGGGGCTTAGCGGGGGACCCTCCTACAATGAGCAGTTCTTC. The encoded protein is CSVQGGLSGGPSYNEQFF.

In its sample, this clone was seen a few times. The CDR3 DNA follows: TGTGCCAGCAAACCGGGGTACCTCTCAGATACGCAGTATTTT. Residues: CASKPGYLSDTQYF. The V call is TRBV6-8, the J call TRBJ2-3, with a weak D call TRBD2 (5 bases). Germline V gives CDR1 MNHGY, CDR2 SAAAGT. There are 14 residues in the CDR3. Between the trimmed V and J ends, which lost 7 bases and 4 bases, there was a span of 15 bases.

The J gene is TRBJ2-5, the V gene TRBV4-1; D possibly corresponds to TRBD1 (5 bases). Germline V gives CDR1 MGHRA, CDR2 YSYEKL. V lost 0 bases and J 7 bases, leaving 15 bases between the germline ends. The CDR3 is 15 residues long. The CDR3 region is CASSQDQQVVGTQYF. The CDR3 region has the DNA TGCGCCAGCAGCCAAGATCAACAGGTGGTGGGGACCCAGTACTTC.

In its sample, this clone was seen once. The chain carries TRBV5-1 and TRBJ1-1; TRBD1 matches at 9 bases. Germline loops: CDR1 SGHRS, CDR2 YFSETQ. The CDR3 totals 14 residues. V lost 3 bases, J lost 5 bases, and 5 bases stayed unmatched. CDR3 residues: CASSSGTGRTEAFF. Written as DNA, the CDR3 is TGCGCCAGCAGCTCAGGGACAGGGAGGACTGAAGCTTTCTTT.